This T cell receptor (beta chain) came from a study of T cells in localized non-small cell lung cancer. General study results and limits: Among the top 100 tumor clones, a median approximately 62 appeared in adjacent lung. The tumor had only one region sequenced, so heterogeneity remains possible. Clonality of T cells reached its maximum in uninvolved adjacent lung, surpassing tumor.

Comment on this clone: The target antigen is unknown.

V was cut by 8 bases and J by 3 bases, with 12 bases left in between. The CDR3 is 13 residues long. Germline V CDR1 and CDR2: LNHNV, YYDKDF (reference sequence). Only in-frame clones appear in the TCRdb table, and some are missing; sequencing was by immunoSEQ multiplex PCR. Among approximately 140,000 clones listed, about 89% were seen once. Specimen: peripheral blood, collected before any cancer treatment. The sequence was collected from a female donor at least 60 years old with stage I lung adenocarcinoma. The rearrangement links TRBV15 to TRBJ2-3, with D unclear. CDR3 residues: CATGKHRTDTQYF. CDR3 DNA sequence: TGTGCCACCGGTAAGCACAGAACAGATACGCAGTATTTT.